Below, 17 T cell receptor beta chains from the same sample are listed, as sequenced in a study of T cell responses to AZD1222 COVID-19 vaccine. Assay: immunoSEQ multiplex PCR; the TCRdb copy retains only in-frame clones and omits some. The repertoire holds 140,000 to 150,000 clones, roughly 90% seen once, with 1.9% in the top ten. The sample in question was peripheral blood, obtained 28 days after the second AZD1222 dose. The origin of the receptors is an adult who received the AZD1222 COVID-19 vaccine.

By sample fraction, this clone is medium-sized. The chain combines TRBV4-1 with TRBJ1-2; 12 nucleotides match TRBD1. Germline loops: CDR1 MGHRA, CDR2 YSYEKL. V gave up 3 bases and J gave up 7 bases; unmatched junction bases: 6. This CDR3 has 15 amino acids. The CDR3 bases are TGCGCCAGCAGCCAGACCGGGACAGGGGGCTCTGGCTACACCTTC. As protein: CASSQTGTGGSGYTF.

The chain carries TRBV12-3 or TRBV12-4 and TRBJ1-2; D is possibly TRBD1 (6 bases). The CDR3 spans 12 residues. V dropped 3 bases and J dropped 8 bases, with 10 bases sitting between them. CDR3: CASSFSGVGYTF. The CDR3 DNA sequence: TGTGCCAGCAGTTTTTCAGGGGTAGGCTACACCTTC.

The gene calls are TRBV14 and TRBJ2-7, with D possibly matching TRBD2 (5 bases). The CDR3 consists of 13 residues. The germline V gene encodes CDR1 SGHDN and CDR2 FVKESK. Trimming took 5 bases from V and 4 from J, leaving 12 bases between them. The CDR3 bases are TGTGCCAGCAGCGAAACTAGGCGATACGAGCAGTACTTC. Amino acid sequence: CASSETRRYEQYF.

J is TRBJ1-4 and V is TRBV29-1; D is unclear. CDR1 is SQVTM, CDR2 ANQGSEA, per germline. This CDR3 spans 12 amino acids. Trimming shortened V by 4 bases and J by 5 bases, and 8 bases separated the two germline ends. CDR3 DNA sequence: TGCAGCGTTGTGGACCGCAATGAAAAACTGTTTTTT. This sequence encodes CSVVDRNEKLFF.

The genes are TRBV3-1 (or the pseudogene TRBV3-2) and TRBJ2-1; 10 bases align to TRBD2. Germline V lookup: CDR1 LGHDT, CDR2 YNNKEL (reference sequence). The CDR3 contains 16 residues. J was trimmed by 7 bases and V by 0 bases; bases with no gene match: 6. In DNA, the CDR3 is TGTGCCAGCAGCCAAGATGTTGGGACTAGCGTAAATGAGCAGTTCTTC. Encoded protein: CASSQDVGTSVNEQFF.

This rearrangement joins TRBV7-9 to TRBJ1-2; D might be TRBD1 (5 bases). Germline assignment: CDR1 SEHNR and CDR2 FQNEAQ (reference sequence). The CDR3 length is 15 residues. V was pared by 6 bases and J by 5 bases, with 19 bases between. As DNA, the CDR3 is TGTGCCAGCAGGCCCGCACCCGGGACGGAGTATGGCTACACCTTC. This gives the protein CASRPAPGTEYGYTF.

This sequence joins TRBV3-1 (or the pseudogene TRBV3-2) and TRBJ2-3; D gene ambiguous. The germline CDR1 and CDR2 sequences are LGHDT and YNNKEL (reference sequence). V dropped 9 bases and J dropped 0 bases, with 13 bases sitting between them. CDR3 size: 14 residues. The DNA for the CDR3 is TGTGCCAGTTCCGTAGCAGGAAGCACAGATACGCAGTATTTT. This encodes CASSVAGSTDTQYF.

The chain uses TRBV19 and TRBJ1-5; the match to TRBD1 covers 9 bases. Looked up from germline, CDR1 is LNHDA and CDR2 is SQIVND (reference sequence). This CDR3 has 16 residues. V lost 3 bases, J lost 7 bases, and 10 bases stayed unmatched. The CDR3 protein is CASSISGTGREQPQHF. In DNA form, the CDR3 reads TGTGCCAGTAGTATCTCCGGGACAGGGCGGGAACAGCCCCAGCATTTT.

The chain recombines TRBV5-8 with TRBJ2-3, with D possibly being TRBD2 (6 bases). V dropped 4 bases and J dropped 3 bases, with 15 bases sitting between them. CDR1 is SGHTS, CDR2 YDEGEE, per germline. CDR3 length: 15 amino acids. The CDR3 here is CASSVRLGVTDTQYF. In nucleotides, the CDR3 is TGTGCCAGCAGCGTTCGACTAGGGGTGACAGATACGCAGTATTTT. The variable domain in full, with the rest retrieved from reference TRBV5-8 and TRBJ2-3, is EAGVTQSPTHLIKTRGQQATLRCSPISGHTSVYWYQQALGLGLQFLLWYDEGEERNRGNFPPRFSGRQFPNYSSELNVNALELEDSALYLCASSVRLGVTDTQYFGPGTRLTVL.

This sequence joins TRBV5-4 and TRBJ2-7; TRBD2 matches at 8 bases. Looked up from germline, CDR1 is SGHNT and CDR2 is YYREEE (reference sequence). There are 15 residues in the CDR3. The V segment lost 0 bases and the J segment 6 bases; nucleotides outside the gene matches: 8. CDR3 in DNA: TGTGCCAGCAGCTTGGCGTTAGCGGGATCGGGCGAGCAGTACTTC. Its protein is CASSLALAGSGEQYF.

The J gene is TRBJ2-1, the V gene TRBV29-1, with 8 positions matching TRBD2. V shed 3 bases, J shed 10 bases, and the junction held 14 bases outside the gene matches. The CDR3 has 15 amino acids. CDR1 SQVTM and CDR2 ANQGSEA come from the germline V gene. DNA of the CDR3: TGCAGCGTTGATTTAACGGGGGGGCCCACAAGAGAGCAGTTCTTC. Translating gives CSVDLTGGPTREQFF.

The V gene is TRBV9, the J gene TRBJ2-7; tentative D call: TRBD2 (5 bases). The germline V gene has CDR1 SGDLS and CDR2 YYNGEE. V lost 0 bases and J 0 bases, leaving 10 bases between the germline ends. The CDR3 length is 15 residues. The CDR3 is CASSVEVGVSYEQYF. CDR3 in DNA: TGTGCCAGCAGCGTAGAGGTGGGAGTCTCCTACGAGCAGTACTTC.

The CDR3 region is CASSLEMYLGNTEAFF. For the CDR3, the DNA is TGCGCCAGCAGCTTGGAAATGTATCTAGGAAACACTGAAGCTTTCTTT. V usage is TRBV5-1 and J usage is TRBJ1-1; D not certain. Trimming pared 0 bases from V and 2 bases from J, leaving 14 bases between. The CDR3 extends over 16 amino acids. Germline V lookup: CDR1 SGHRS, CDR2 YFSETQ.

The V call is TRBV5-1, the J call TRBJ1-3; TRBD1 agrees at 9 bases. The CDR3 spans 15 residues. Trimming at V came to 4 bases and at J to 3 bases, leaving 5 bases not matched to a gene. Germline CDR1 and CDR2: SGHRS and YFSETQ. CDR3 region: CASSRTGGFGNTIYF. For the CDR3, the DNA is TGCGCCAGCAGCAGAACAGGGGGCTTTGGAAACACCATATATTTT.

The gene calls are TRBV2 and TRBJ1-1, with D perhaps TRBD1 (6 bases). CDR1 and CDR2 from the germline V gene are SNHLY and FYNNEI. This CDR3 spans 13 amino acids. V gave up 8 bases and J gave up 3 bases, with 13 bases separating them. The CDR3, as DNA: TGTGCCAGCTCTAGGGGGGACTACACTGAAGCTTTCTTT. This translates into CASSRGDYTEAFF.

V is TRBV5-6 and J is TRBJ1-5; TRBD1 is a possible D gene (5 bases). The ends were cut back, 2 bases at V and 4 bases at J, with 10 bases in the middle. This CDR3 is built from 14 residues. The germline V gene has CDR1 SGHDT and CDR2 YYEEEE. This chain's CDR3 is CASSFWRGNQPQHF. CDR3 in DNA: TGTGCCAGCAGCTTTTGGAGGGGTAATCAGCCCCAGCATTTT.

The J gene is TRBJ1-6, the V gene TRBV6-5; no firm D call. The V gene lost 2 bases and the J gene lost 9 bases, with 17 bases spanning the gap. Germline-derived CDR1 and CDR2 are MNHEY and SVGAGI. The CDR3 spans 16 residues. CDR3 residues: CASSYVRPFGGSPLHF. The CDR3 coding sequence is TGTGCCAGCAGTTACGTGAGGCCTTTCGGAGGTTCACCCCTCCACTTT.